Detailed here is one T cell receptor beta chain. Sequencing used immunoSEQ multiplex PCR; TCRdb keeps in-frame clones, though not all of them. This table has 75,000 to 90,000 clones, 90% to 95% appearing once. This CDR3 has 18 residues. J lost 0 bases, V lost 1 base, and 8 bases had no gene match. Germline-derived CDR1 and CDR2 are MDHEN and SYDVKM. The data derive from a study of T cell changes during pregnancy in multiple sclerosis. The sample here was PBMCs, taken in the first trimester of pregnancy. The chain recombines TRBV28 with TRBJ1-5, with 8 positions matching TRBD1. The receptor comes from a female donor in good health, serving as a control in a pregnancy study. Some clones in this sample may be carry-over from other donors' samples. Here the CDR3 reads CASSLLTDDRGSNQPQHF. The DNA of the CDR3 is TGTGCCAGCAGTTTATTAACCGACGACAGGGGTAGCAATCAGCCCCAGCATTTT.